The present T cell receptor beta chain was sequenced within a study of OX40 agonist ivuxolimab in advanced cancers. Study-wide background: Those enrolled were approximately 83% male, with a mean age of approximately 60 years and ages from 23 to 79. Broader study findings: Several nonresponders also turned out to have low normalized T-cell clonal expansion. Expanded peripheral T-cell antigen specificity went undetermined. Expanded clones tended on average to be more numerous among CD8+ T cells than CD4+.

Germline loops: CDR1 ENHRY, CDR2 SYGVKD. There are 14 residues in the CDR3. The V end lost 9 bases, the J end lost 5 bases, and 16 bases lay between the germline ends. In its sample, this clone was seen once. As yet, its antigen is unknown. Profiled with immunoSEQ multiplex PCR; TCRdb holds only in-frame clones, not every one. Among roughly 20,000 clones listed, over 55% were seen once. This receptor was identified in an adult with an advanced solid tumor such as melanoma, head and neck, liver or kidney cancer. The V gene is TRBV10-3, the J gene TRBJ2-2, with D tentatively TRBD2 (5 bases). The material was CD4+ or CD8+ T cells sorted from blood, obtained in a trial of the OX40 agonist ivuxolimab. The CDR3 coding sequence is TGTGCCATGAGGGCCGGCCTGGGGACCGGGGAGCTGTTTTTT. This codes for CAMRAGLGTGELFF.